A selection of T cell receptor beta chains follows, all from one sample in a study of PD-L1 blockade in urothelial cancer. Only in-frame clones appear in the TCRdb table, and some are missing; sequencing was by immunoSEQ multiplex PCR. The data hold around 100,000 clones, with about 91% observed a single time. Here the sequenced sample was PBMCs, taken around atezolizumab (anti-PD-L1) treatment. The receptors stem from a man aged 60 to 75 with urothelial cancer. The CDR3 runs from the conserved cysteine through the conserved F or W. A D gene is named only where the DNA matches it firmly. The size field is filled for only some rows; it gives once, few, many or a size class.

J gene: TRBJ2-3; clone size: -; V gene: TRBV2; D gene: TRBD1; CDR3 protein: CAGGRGHTDTQYF; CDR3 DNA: TGTGCCGGGGGCAGGGGGCACACAGATACGCAGTATTTT
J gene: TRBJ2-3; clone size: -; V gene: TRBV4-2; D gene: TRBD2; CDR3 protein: CATTQSGGGLNTQYF; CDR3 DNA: TGTGCCACCACACAGTCGGGCGGGGGTTTAAATACGCAGTATTTT
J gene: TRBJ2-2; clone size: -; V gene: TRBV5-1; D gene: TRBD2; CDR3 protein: CASSRGGANTGELFF; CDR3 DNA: TGCGCCAGCAGCCGGGGAGGGGCAAACACCGGGGAGCTGTTTTTT
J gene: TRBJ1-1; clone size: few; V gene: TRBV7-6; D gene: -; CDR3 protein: CASSPGGDTEAFF; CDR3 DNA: TGTGCCAGCAGTCCCGGGGGAGACACTGAAGCTTTCTTT
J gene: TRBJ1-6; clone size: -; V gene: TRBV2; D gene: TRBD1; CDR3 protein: CASSLRDSSYNSPLHF; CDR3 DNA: TGTGCCAGCAGTCTGAGGGACAGCTCCTATAATTCACCCCTCCACTTT
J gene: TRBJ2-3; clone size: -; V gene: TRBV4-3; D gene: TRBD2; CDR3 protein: CASSPTSGGHTDTQYF; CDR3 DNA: TGCGCCAGCAGCCCGACTAGCGGGGGGCACACAGATACGCAGTATTTT
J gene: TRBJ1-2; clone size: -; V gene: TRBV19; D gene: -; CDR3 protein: CASSIGQFYDYGYTF; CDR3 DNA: TGTGCCAGTAGTATCGGACAGTTTTACGACTATGGCTACACCTTC
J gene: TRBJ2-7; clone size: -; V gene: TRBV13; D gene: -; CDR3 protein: CASSPRPGAYYEQYF; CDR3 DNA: TGTGCCAGCAGCCCCCGGCCGGGAGCCTACTACGAGCAGTACTTC
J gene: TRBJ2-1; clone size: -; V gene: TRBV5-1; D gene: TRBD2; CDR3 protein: CASTSGGGDHNEQFF; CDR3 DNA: TGCGCCAGCACCTCGGGGGGAGGTGACCACAATGAGCAGTTCTTC
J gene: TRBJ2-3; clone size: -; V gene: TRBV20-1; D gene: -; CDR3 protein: CLPGRDTQYF; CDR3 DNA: TGTTTGCCGGGAAGGGATACGCAGTATTTT
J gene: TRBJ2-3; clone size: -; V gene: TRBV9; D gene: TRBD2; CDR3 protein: CASSVGSVAGGYTDTQYF; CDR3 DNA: TGTGCCAGCAGCGTAGGGAGCGTAGCGGGAGGGTACACAGATACGCAGTATTTT
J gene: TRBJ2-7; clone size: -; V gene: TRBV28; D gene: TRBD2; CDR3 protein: CASSLGASGTDEQYF; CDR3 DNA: TGTGCCAGCAGTTTGGGCGCTAGCGGGACGGACGAGCAGTACTTC
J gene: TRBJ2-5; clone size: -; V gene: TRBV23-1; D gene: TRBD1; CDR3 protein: CASSQSGRTGPVETQYF; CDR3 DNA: TGCGCCAGCAGTCAATCGGGGCGGACAGGGCCGGTGGAGACCCAGTACTTC
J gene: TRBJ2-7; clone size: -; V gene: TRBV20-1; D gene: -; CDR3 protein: CSANRVNEQYF; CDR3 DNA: TGCAGTGCTAACAGGGTAAACGAGCAGTACTTC
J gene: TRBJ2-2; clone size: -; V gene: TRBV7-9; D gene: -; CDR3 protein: CASSLRSGAGELFF; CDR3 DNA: TGTGCCAGCAGCTTACGGTCAGGCGCCGGGGAGCTGTTTTTT
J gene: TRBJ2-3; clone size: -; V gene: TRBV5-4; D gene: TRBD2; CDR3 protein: CASSTRTSGEDTQYF; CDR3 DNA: TGTGCCAGCAGCACCCGGACTAGCGGGGAGGATACGCAGTATTTT